The rows below give T cell receptor beta chains drawn from one sample of a study of read filtering for tumor transcriptome and immune sequencing. TCRdb called the reads again in MiXCR, with one record for every CDR3 protein. The sample shows some 50,000 distinct CDR3 sequences, around 21% of them seen only once. The sample taken for sequencing was a population of CD138-negative cells sorted from bone marrow. These TCRs come from a donor at least 40 years old with multiple myeloma. The CDR3 runs from the conserved cysteine through the conserved F or W. Fields, in order: clone size, V gene, J gene, D gene, CDR3 DNA, CDR3 protein. D genes are given only for firm matches. Clone size is shown for a subset of rows, as once, few, many or a class of expanded clone.

many	TRBV28	TRBJ1-1	TRBD1	TGTGCCAGCAGCCAGGGGGGATTAAGCACTGAAGCTTTCTTT	CASSQGGLSTEAFF
many	TRBV7-9	TRBJ2-7	.	TGTGCCAGCAGCTTAGACCTAGCCCCCTACGAGCAGTACTTC	CASSLDLAPYEQYF
many	TRBV3-1	TRBJ2-1	.	TGTGCCAGCAGCCAAGATTATCCCTACTACAATGAGCAGTTCTTC	CASSQDYPYYNEQFF
many	TRBV29-1	TRBJ1-1	.	TGCAGCGTTGAAGGACACATGAACACTGAAGCTTTCTTT	CSVEGHMNTEAFF
.	TRBV5-1	TRBJ2-1	.	TGCGCCAGCAGCTTCGGCGGAAGGGGCCACAATGAGCAGTTCTTC	CASSFGGRGHNEQFF
.	TRBV7-2	TRBJ2-1	TRBD1	TGTGCCAGCAGCTTATGGAAGCCGGGCAGGGGGCAATCCTACAATGAGCAGTTCTTC	CASSLWKPGRGQSYNEQFF
many	TRBV12-3/TRBV12-4	TRBJ2-2	.	TGTGCCAGCACCCCGAACACCGGGGAGCTGTTTTTT	CASTPNTGELFF
many	TRBV28	TRBJ2-7	TRBD2	TGTGCCAGCAGTTTTCTAGCGGGAGGGCCAGTTTACCACTTC	CASSFLAGGPVYHF
few	TRBV5-1	TRBJ2-3	.	.	CASSSGQAGVTNTQYF
many	TRBV7-9	TRBJ2-4	TRBD1	TGTGCCAGCAGCCGGGACAGGGCAGCCAAAAACATTCAGTACTTC	CASSRDRAAKNIQYF
many	TRBV20-1	TRBJ2-5	TRBD1	TGCAGTGCTAGAGGGGACAGGGGTTGGCAAGAGACCCAGTACTTC	CSARGDRGWQETQYF
many	TRBV7-2	TRBJ2-1	TRBD2	TGTGCCAGCAGCTCGGGAGGGGGACTCCTCGGAAATGAGCAGTTCTTC	CASSSGGGLLGNEQFF
few	TRBV20-1	TRBJ2-1	TRBD2	TGCAGTGCTAGTGCTAGCGGGTGGGGGGGTGAGCAGTTCTTC	CSASASGWGGEQFF
many	TRBV12-3/TRBV12-4	TRBJ1-4	TRBD1	TGTGCCAGCAGATGGGCAGGGGGGCCGGCTAATGAAAAACTGTTTTTT	CASRWAGGPANEKLFF
many	TRBV12-3/TRBV12-4	TRBJ1-2	.	TGTGCCAGCAGTCACTGGGCATTAACGGCAGGTGAGGAAGGCTACACCTTC	CASSHWALTAGEEGYTF
many	TRBV28	TRBJ2-3	.	TGTGCCAGCAGAAATATCTACACAGATACGCAGTATTTT	CASRNIYTDTQYF
few	TRBV6-5	TRBJ1-2	TRBD1	TGTGCCAGCAGGGAAGGACAGGGTTATGGCTACACCTTC	CASREGQGYGYTF
few	TRBV5-1	TRBJ2-1	.	TGCGCCAGCAGCCCGGACTCTAGCTCCTACAATGAGCAGTTCTTC	CASSPDSSSYNEQFF
many	TRBV7-9	TRBJ2-4	TRBD1	TGTGCCAGCAGCTCCCCGACAGGGAAAAACATTCAGTACTTC	CASSSPTGKNIQYF
many	TRBV20-1	TRBJ2-5	TRBD2	TGCAGTGCTACCAAGACTAGCGGGAGTGTGGAGACCCAGTACTTC	CSATKTSGSVETQYF
many	TRBV29-1	TRBJ2-1	TRBD2	TGCAGCGCTGTGACTAGCGGGGTCTACAATGAGCAGTTCTTC	CSAVTSGVYNEQFF
many	TRBV9	TRBJ2-1	.	TGTGCCAGCAGCGTAGACGGGAGAGGTTACAATGAGCAGTTCTTC	CASSVDGRGYNEQFF
many	TRBV20-1	TRBJ2-3	.	TGCAGTGCTAGCCCCCGAGGGCCCCCCATAGATACGCAGTATTTT	CSASPRGPPIDTQYF
many	TRBV7-9	TRBJ1-5	.	TGTGCCAGCAGCTTAATTCGAACAACAGGCGGGGGGGAGCCCCAGCATTTT	CASSLIRTTGGGEPQHF
many	TRBV29-1	TRBJ1-1	.	TGCAGCGCCACCGACAATAGCGGCACTGAAGCTTTCTTT	CSATDNSGTEAFF
many	TRBV6-2/TRBV6-3	TRBJ2-5	TRBD2	TGTGCCAGCAGTTACCCCCTTCGGACTAGCGGGACAACACAAGAGACCCAGTACTTC	CASSYPLRTSGTTQETQYF
.	TRBV10-2	TRBJ2-7	.	TGCGCCTCACAGGCTGGCTCCTACGAGCAGTACTTC	CASQAGSYEQYF
many	TRBV6-1	TRBJ1-1	.	TGTGCCAGCAGTGAAGGAGATATGAACACTGAAGCTTTCTTT	CASSEGDMNTEAFF
few	TRBV30	TRBJ1-5	.	TGTGCCTGGAGTGTAGGGGCCAGTGACAATCAGCCCCAGCATTTT	CAWSVGASDNQPQHF
.	TRBV2	TRBJ2-1	.	TGTGCCAGCAGCCGAGAAGGACGGAGCTCCTACAATGAGCAGTTCTTC	CASSREGRSSYNEQFF
many	TRBV3-1	TRBJ1-1	TRBD1	TGTGCCAGCAGCCCGAGAGGACAGGGGTTGAACACTGAAGCTTTCTTT	CASSPRGQGLNTEAFF
many	TRBV12-3/TRBV12-4	TRBJ2-5	TRBD1	TGTGCCAGCAGTGACAGGGGGGAGACCCAGTACTTC	CASSDRGETQYF
few	TRBV19	TRBJ1-1	TRBD1	TGTGCCAGTAGTGACAGGGGTGGGGTTACTGAAGCTTTCTTT	CASSDRGGVTEAFF
many	TRBV19	TRBJ2-1	.	TGTGCCAGTAGACTAGTGGGTAACAATGAGCAGTTCTTC	CASRLVGNNEQFF
many	TRBV7-9	TRBJ2-2	.	TGTGCCAGCAGCTTAGCTCAGGGCACGAACACCGGGGAGCTGTTTTTT	CASSLAQGTNTGELFF
many	TRBV14	TRBJ2-5	TRBD1	TGTGCCAGCAGCCTGCCGGGACAGAGAGAGACCCAGTACTTC	CASSLPGQRETQYF
.	TRBV3-1	TRBJ2-2	TRBD2	TGTGCCAGCAGCCCTCCCCCCTGGCGGGAGGGCAGAGACGGGGAGCTGTTTTTT	CASSPPPWREGRDGELFF
few	TRBV5-5	TRBJ2-1	.	TGTGCCAGCAGCTTGGCCCCAGCGGGTTTTTACAATGAGCAGTTCTTC	CASSLAPAGFYNEQFF
many	TRBV19	TRBJ2-7	TRBD1	TGTGCCAGTAGCCCCGGGACAGGGTACTACGAGCAGTACTTC	CASSPGTGYYEQYF
many	TRBV27	TRBJ2-7	TRBD1	TGTGCCAGCAGTTCTTTAGGTCGGGACAGAAGCTCCTACGAGCAGTACTTC	CASSSLGRDRSSYEQYF
few	TRBV2	TRBJ1-4	.	TGTGCCAGCAGGTCACTCGAGACGGAAAAACTGTTTTTT	CASRSLETEKLFF
.	TRBV13	TRBJ2-3	.	TGTGCCAGCACTTTGGCAGGTGATACGCAGTATTTT	CASTLAGDTQYF
many	TRBV10-3	TRBJ2-1	.	TGTGCCATCAGTGAGAGGGGACTTACAATTGACAATGAGCAGTTCTTC	CAISERGLTIDNEQFF
many	TRBV12-3/TRBV12-4	TRBJ2-5	TRBD2	TGTGCCAGCAGTCCCGGACTAGCATCAGAGACCCAGTACTTC	CASSPGLASETQYF
many	TRBV19	TRBJ2-3	.	TGTGCCAGTAGGTCAGCCGGGGGCACAGATACGCAGTATTTT	CASRSAGGTDTQYF
many	TRBV4-3	TRBJ1-4	.	TGCGCCAGCAGCCAAGACGGGGGGGGAGAAAAACTGTTTTTT	CASSQDGGGEKLFF
many	TRBV12-3/TRBV12-4	TRBJ1-2	TRBD1	TGTGCCAGCAGTTTAGGAGGGACAGAGCTTGGCTACACCTTC	CASSLGGTELGYTF
many	TRBV29-1	TRBJ2-3	TRBD2	TGCAGCGTTCTACTAGCGGCACTAAGCACAGATACGCAGTATTTT	CSVLLAALSTDTQYF
many	TRBV19	TRBJ2-2	.	TGTGCCAGTAGATGGCCGAACACCGGGGAGCTGTTTTTT	CASRWPNTGELFF
many	TRBV7-2	TRBJ2-3	.	TGTGCCAGCAGCTCCCTGACTATCGCAGATACGCAGTATTTT	CASSSLTIADTQYF
.	TRBV5-6	TRBJ2-7	.	TGTGCCAGCAGCTTGGTCGGGGCGGCTAACGAGCAGTACTTC	CASSLVGAANEQYF
many	TRBV6-1	TRBJ2-5	.	TGTGCCAGCAGTGCCTCCCTGGGGGGAGAGACCCAGTACTTC	CASSASLGGETQYF
.	TRBV5-1	TRBJ2-1	.	TGCGCCAGGCTTACCCTCGAAAGAAACAATGAGCAGTTCTTC	CARLTLERNNEQFF
.	TRBV24-1	TRBJ2-5	.	TGTGCCACCAGTGATGGGGGACGTCCCCAAGAGACCCAGTACTTC	CATSDGGRPQETQYF
.	TRBV29-1	TRBJ1-3	.	TGCAGCGTTAGGCGCGCCTCTGGAAACACCATATATTTT	CSVRRASGNTIYF
many	TRBV4-1	TRBJ1-4	TRBD1	TGCGCCAGCAGCCACAGGACAGGGGGATTCGCAAAACTGTTTTTT	CASSHRTGGFAKLFF
many	TRBV29-1	TRBJ2-2	TRBD2	TGCAGCGTCGGGAATGGACTAGCGGGCAGACGCGGGGAGCTGTTTTTT	CSVGNGLAGRRGELFF